Given below is one T cell receptor (beta chain) in context. Trimming took off 8 bases at V and 5 bases at J, with 19 bases between the two ends. This CDR3 spans 15 amino acids. Germline lookup yields CDR1 MDHEN and CDR2 SYDVKM. The sample originates from a study of T-cell reconstitution after alpha-beta-depleted transplantation in children. Preparation of the TCRbeta library was carried out with unique molecular identifiers. TCRdb re-derived calls from the PCR reads in MiXCR, one entry per CDR3 protein. The sample gives 350,000 to 450,000 distinct CDR3 sequences, about 14% of which show up once; 4% to 5.5% is in the top ten.

The chain uses TRBV28 and TRBJ2-1; D gene uncertain. The source is a human donor who donated a stem cell graft to a child with Fanconi anemia. The specimen was PBMCs, collected from the stem cell graft. The CDR3 here is CASRIRVPKNNEQFF. The CDR3 DNA sequence: TGTGCCAGCCGGATTAGGGTCCCAAAGAACAATGAGCAGTTCTTC.